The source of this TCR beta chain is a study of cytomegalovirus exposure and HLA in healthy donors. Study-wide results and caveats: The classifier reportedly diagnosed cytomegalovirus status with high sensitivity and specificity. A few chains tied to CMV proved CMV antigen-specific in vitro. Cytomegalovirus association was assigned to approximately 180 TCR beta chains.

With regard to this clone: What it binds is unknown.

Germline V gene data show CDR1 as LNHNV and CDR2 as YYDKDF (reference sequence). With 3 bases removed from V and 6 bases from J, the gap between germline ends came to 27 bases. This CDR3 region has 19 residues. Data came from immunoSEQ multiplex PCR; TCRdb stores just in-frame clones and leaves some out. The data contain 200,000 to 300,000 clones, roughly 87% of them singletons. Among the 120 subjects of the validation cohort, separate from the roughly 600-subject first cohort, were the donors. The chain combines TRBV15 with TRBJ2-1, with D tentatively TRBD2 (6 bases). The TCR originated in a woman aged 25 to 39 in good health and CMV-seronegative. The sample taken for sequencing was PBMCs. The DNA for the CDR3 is TGTGCCACCAGCAGGGACAAACCCTGGGACTTTATTTGGGGCAATGAGCAGTTCTTC. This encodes CATSRDKPWDFIWGNEQFF.